This TCR beta chain comes out of a study of blood T cell repertoires in COVID-19. Study in general: Samples of COVID-19 (acute and convalescent) were obtained from the United States, Italy and Spain. Sample material is recorded as cDNA or gDNA derived from T cells, B-cell-depleted T cells, or PBMCs.

CDR3 length: 14 amino acids. Germline loops: CDR1 MNHEY, CDR2 SMNVEV (reference sequence). After removal of 4 bases from V and 7 bases from J, the junction contained 7 bases not matched to a gene. Per the study methods: Reference gene primers were amplified, and this amplification served to estimate nucleated cell counts. Sequenced by immunoSEQ multiplex PCR; TCRdb stores in-frame clones only, minus some. Clone size and the V and J calls come from that table; the DNA yielded D and trimming. The table has approximately 130,000 clones, under 90% seen once; the top ten hold more than 7.5%. The chain links TRBV27 to TRBJ1-2; TRBD1 agrees at 9 bases. The sample comprised peripheral blood. The sequence came from a woman aged 60-70 years with active or convalescent COVID-19. The CDR3 DNA follows: TGTGCCAGCAGTTACGACAGGGGGACCGGTGGCTACACCTTC. Translated: CASSYDRGTGGYTF.